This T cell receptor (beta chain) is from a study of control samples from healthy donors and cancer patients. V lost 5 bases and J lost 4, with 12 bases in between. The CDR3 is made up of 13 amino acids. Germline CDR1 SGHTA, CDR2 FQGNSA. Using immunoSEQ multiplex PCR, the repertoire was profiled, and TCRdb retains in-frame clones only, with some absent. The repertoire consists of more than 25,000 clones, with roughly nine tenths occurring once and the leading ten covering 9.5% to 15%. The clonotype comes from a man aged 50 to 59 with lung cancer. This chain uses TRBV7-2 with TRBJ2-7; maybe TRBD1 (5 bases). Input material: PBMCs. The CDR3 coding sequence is TGTGCCAGCAGCCCCCAACAGGTTTACGAGCAGTACTTC. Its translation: CASSPQQVYEQYF.